This T cell receptor beta chain was documented in a study of blood T cell repertoires in COVID-19. As for the study in general: Some COVID-19 samples were acute and others convalescent; all came from the United States, Italy and Spain. T cells, B-cell-depleted T cells, or PBMCs provided the cDNA or gDNA that served as material.

CDR1 is SGDLS and CDR2 is YYNGEE in the germline V gene. The trim removed 0 bases at V and 5 bases at J, leaving 16 bases unmatched. The CDR3 covers 18 residues. Original methodology: Estimation of nucleated cell counts relied on the amplification of reference gene primers. The table came from immunoSEQ multiplex PCR; TCRdb's copy has only in-frame clones and leaves some out. V and J calls and clone size are copied from that table; D and trimming were computed from the DNA. This sample carries about 200,000 clones, 94% of them seen once, and the ten largest clones take approximately 0.69%. In Seattle, patients joined the study during active infection and were tracked longitudinally.

Sequences were obtained from peripheral blood. The rearrangement links TRBV9 to TRBJ1-2; 7 nucleotides line up with TRBD1. The TCR was taken from a man in his thirties or forties with COVID-19, enrolled during active disease. The CDR3 reads CASSVVSGPKDRAYGYTF. In DNA, the CDR3 is TGTGCCAGCAGCGTAGTTTCTGGCCCGAAAGACAGGGCATATGGCTACACCTTC.